This T cell receptor (beta chain) comes out of a study of control samples from healthy donors and cancer patients (dated by TCRdb to about 2020). Trimming removed 5 bases from V and 6 bases from J; the gene matches leave 5 bases unexplained. From a lookup of the germline V gene, CDR1 and CDR2 are SGHAT and FQNNGV. Counted from cysteine to phenylalanine, this CDR3 has 15 amino acids. This entry keeps only the CDR3 DNA: 45 bases, framed from base 1. Library prep was done by the immunoSEQ multiplex PCR assay. The source is immuneACCESS, and TCRdb retained only in-frame sequences with V and J called. Part of the clones is not carried over; for the studies checked, unresolved V genes explain less than half of this, and the remainder is unexplained. The sample contains about 170,000 clones, about 93% of them found a single time. The ten most abundant clones make up roughly 3.9% of the sample. This clone appeared a few times. Its antigen is currently not known. No base quality values were provided; no much bigger clone lies one nucleotide off.

The clonotype originates from a woman between 55 and 75 years old in good health. Sequencing was carried out using blood. The sequence links TRBV11-2 to TRBJ1-5, and TRBD1 aligns with 12 junction nucleotides. The DNA reads as follows: TGTGCCAGCAGCAGCGGGACAGGGGGCTTTCAGCCCCAGCATTTT. This yields the protein CASSSGTGGFQPQHF.